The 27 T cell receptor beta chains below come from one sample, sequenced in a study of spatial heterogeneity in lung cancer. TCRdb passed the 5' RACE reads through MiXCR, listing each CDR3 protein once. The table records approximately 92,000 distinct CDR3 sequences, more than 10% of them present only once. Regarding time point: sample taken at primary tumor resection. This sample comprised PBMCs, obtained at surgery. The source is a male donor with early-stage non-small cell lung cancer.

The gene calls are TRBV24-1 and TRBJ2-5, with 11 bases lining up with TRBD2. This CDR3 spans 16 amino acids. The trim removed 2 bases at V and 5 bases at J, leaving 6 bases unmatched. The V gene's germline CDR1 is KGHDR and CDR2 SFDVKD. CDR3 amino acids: CATSDSLAGGIETQYF. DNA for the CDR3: TGTGCCACCAGTGATTCCCTAGCGGGGGGAATTGAGACCCAGTACTTC.

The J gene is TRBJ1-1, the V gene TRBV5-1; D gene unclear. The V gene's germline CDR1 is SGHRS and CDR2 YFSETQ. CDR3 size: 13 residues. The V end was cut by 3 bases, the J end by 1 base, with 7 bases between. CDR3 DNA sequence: TGCGCCAGCAGCTATAGGCAGAACACTGAAGCTTTCTTT. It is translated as CASSYRQNTEAFF.

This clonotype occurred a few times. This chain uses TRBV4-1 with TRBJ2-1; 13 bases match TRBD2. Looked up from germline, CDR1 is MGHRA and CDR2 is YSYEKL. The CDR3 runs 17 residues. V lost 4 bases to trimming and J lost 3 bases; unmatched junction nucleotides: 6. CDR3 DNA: TGCGCCAGCAGCCGGGCAGGGACTAGCGGGAACTACAATGAGCAGTTCTTC. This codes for CASSRAGTSGNYNEQFF.

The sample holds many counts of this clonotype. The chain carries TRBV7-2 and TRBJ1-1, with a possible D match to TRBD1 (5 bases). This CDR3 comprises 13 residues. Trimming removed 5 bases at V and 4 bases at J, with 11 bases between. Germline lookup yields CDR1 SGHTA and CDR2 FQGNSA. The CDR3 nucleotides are TGTGCCAGCAGCAGGACACGTAGCACTGAAGCTTTCTTT. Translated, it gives CASSRTRSTEAFF. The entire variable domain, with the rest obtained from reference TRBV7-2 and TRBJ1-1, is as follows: GAGVSQSPSNKVTEKGKDVELRCDPISGHTALYWYRQSLGQGLEFLIYFQGNSAPDKSGLPSDRFSAERTGGSVSTLTIQRTQQEDSAVYLCASSRTRSTEAFFGQGTRLTVV.

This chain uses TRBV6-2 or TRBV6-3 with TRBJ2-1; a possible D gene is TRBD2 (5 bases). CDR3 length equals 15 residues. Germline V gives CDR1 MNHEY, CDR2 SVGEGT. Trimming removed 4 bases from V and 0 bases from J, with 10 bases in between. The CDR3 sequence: CASSFRGSSYNEQFF. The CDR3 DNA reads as TGTGCCAGCAGTTTCCGAGGGAGCTCCTACAATGAGCAGTTCTTC.

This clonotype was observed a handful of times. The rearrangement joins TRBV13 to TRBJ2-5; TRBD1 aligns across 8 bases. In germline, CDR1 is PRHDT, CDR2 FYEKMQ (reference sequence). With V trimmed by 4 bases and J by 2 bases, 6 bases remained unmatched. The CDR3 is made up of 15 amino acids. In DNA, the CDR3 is TGTGCCAGCAGCTCCGACAGGGGCATTCAAGAGACCCAGTACTTC. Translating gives CASSSDRGIQETQYF.

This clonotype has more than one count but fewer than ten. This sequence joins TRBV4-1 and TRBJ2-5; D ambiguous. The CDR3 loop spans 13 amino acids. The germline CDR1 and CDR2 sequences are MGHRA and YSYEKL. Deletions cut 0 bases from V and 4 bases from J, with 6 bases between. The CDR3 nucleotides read TGCGCCAGCAGCCAAGAACCCAGAGAGACCCAGTACTTC. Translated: CASSQEPRETQYF.

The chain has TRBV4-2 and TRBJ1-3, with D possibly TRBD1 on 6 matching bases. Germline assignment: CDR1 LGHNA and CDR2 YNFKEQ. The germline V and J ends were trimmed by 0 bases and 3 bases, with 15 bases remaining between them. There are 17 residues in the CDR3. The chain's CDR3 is CASSQDPPGEDGNTIYF. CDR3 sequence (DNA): TGTGCCAGCAGCCAAGATCCACCAGGGGAAGATGGAAACACCATATATTTT.

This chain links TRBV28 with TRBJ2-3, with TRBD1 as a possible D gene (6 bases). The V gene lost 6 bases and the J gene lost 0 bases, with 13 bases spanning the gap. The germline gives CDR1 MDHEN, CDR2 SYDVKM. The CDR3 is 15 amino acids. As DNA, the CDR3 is TGTGCCAGCAGCAACCAGGGGATTAGCACAGATACGCAGTATTTT. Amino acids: CASSNQGISTDTQYF.

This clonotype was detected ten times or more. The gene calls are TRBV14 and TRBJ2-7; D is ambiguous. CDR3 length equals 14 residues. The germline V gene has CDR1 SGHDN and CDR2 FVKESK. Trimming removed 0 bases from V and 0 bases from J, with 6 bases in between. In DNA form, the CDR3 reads TGTGCCAGCAGCCAAGACGAGATCTCCTACGAGCAGTACTTC. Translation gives CASSQDEISYEQYF.

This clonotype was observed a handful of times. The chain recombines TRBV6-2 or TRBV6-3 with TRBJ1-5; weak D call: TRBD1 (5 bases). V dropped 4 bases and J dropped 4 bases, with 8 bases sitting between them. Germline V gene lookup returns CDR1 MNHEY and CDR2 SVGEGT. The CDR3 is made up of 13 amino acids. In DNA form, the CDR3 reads TGTGCCAGCAGTTGGGCAGGGAATCAGCCCCAGCATTTT. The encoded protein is CASSWAGNQPQHF.

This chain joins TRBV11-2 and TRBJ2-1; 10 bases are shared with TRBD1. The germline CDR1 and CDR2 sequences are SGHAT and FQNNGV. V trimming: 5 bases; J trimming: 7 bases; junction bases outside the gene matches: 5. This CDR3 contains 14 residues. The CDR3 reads CASSPMGQGNEQFF. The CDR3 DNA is TGTGCCAGCAGCCCCATGGGACAGGGGAATGAGCAGTTCTTC.

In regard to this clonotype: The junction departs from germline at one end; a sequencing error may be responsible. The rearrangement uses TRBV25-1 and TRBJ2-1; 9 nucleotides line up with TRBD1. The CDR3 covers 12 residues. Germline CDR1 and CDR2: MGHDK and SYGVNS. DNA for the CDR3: TGTGCCAGCAGGGGGGACAGGGCCAATCCAATCTTC. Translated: CASRGDRANPIF.

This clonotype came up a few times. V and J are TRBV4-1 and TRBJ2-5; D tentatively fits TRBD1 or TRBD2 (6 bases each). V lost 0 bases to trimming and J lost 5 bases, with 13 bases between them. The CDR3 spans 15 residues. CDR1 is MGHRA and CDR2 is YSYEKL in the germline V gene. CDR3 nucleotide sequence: TGCGCCAGCAGCCAAGAAGGGGGGTCCGGGGAGACCCAGTACTTC. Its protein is CASSQEGGSGETQYF.

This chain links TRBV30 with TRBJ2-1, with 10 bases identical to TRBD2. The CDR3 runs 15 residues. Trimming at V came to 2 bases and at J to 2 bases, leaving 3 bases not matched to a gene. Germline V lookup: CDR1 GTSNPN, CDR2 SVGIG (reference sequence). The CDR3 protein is CAWSPLAGTYNEQFF. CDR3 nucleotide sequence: TGTGCCTGGAGTCCACTAGCGGGGACCTACAATGAGCAGTTCTTC.

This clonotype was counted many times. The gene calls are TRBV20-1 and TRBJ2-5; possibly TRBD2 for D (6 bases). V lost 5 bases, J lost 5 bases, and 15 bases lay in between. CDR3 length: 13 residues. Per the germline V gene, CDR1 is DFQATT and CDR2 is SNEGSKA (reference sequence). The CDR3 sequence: CSAGGRSGETQYF. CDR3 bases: TGCAGTGCTGGAGGGCGTTCTGGGGAGACCCAGTACTTC.

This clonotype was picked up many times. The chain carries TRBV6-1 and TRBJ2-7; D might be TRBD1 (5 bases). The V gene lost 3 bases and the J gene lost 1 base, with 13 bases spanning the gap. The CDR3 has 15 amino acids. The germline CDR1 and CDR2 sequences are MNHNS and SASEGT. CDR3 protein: CASSDQGLLSYEQYF. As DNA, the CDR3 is TGTGCCAGCAGTGACCAGGGCCTATTGTCCTACGAGCAGTACTTC.

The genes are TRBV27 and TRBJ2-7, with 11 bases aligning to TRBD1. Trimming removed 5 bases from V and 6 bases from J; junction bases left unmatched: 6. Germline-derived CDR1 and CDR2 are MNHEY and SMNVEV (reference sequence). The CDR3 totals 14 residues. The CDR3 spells CASSPRDRGFEQYF. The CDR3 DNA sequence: TGTGCCAGCAGTCCGAGGGACAGGGGGTTCGAGCAGTACTTC.

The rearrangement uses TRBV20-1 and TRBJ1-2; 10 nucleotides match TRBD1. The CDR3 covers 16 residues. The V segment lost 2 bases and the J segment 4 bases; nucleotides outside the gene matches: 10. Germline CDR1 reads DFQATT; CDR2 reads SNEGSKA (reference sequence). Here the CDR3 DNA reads TGCAGTGCTAGACTTCCCGGGACAGGGGTCGGCTATGGCTACACCTTC. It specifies CSARLPGTGVGYGYTF.

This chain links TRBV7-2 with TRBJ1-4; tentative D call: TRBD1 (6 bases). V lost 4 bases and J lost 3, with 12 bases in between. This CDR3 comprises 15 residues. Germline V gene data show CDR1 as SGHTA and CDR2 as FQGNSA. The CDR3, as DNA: TGTGCCAGCAGCTCCCAGGGGTTAGCTAATGAAAAACTGTTTTTT. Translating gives CASSSQGLANEKLFF.

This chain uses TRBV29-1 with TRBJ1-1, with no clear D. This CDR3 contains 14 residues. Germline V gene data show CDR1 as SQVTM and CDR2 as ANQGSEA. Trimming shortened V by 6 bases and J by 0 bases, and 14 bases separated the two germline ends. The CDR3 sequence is CSVLWYGLNTEAFF. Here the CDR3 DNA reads TGCAGCGTCCTCTGGTATGGGCTGAACACTGAAGCTTTCTTT.

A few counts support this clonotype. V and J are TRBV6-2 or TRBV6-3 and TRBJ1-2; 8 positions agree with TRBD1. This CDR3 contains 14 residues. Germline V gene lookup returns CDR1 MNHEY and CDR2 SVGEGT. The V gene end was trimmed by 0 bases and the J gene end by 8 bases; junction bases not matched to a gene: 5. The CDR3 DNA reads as TGTGCCAGCAGTTACTCGCAGGGGGCGAGCGGCTACACCTTC. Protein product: CASSYSQGASGYTF.

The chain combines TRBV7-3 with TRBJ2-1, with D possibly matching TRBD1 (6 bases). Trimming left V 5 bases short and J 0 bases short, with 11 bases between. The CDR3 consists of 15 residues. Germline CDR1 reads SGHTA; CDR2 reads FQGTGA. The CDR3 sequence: CASSQGHISYNEQFF. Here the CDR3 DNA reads TGTGCCAGCAGCCAGGGACACATCTCCTACAATGAGCAGTTCTTC.

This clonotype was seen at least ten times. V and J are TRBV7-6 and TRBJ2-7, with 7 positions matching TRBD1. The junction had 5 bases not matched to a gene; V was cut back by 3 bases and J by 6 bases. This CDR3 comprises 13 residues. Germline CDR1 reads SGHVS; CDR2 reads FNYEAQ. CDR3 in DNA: TGTGCCAGCAGCTTGGAGACAGGGCGCGAGCAGTACTTC. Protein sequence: CASSLETGREQYF.

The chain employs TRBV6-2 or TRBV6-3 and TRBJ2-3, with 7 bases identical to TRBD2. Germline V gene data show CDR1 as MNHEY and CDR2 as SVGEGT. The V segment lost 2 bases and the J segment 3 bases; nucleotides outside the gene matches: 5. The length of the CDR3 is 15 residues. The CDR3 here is CASSYGGTKTDTQYF. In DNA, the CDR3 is TGTGCCAGCAGTTACGGGGGGACTAAAACAGATACGCAGTATTTT.

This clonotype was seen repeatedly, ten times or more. CDR3 bases: TGTGCCAGCAGCTCGGACGGGTACGAGCAGTACTTC. Its translation is CASSSDGYEQYF. This chain links TRBV7-9 with TRBJ2-7; D gene ambiguous. This CDR3 is built from 12 residues. Germline V gene sequence: CDR1 SEHNR, CDR2 FQNEAQ (reference sequence). V gave up 4 bases and J gave up 4 bases, with 8 bases separating them.

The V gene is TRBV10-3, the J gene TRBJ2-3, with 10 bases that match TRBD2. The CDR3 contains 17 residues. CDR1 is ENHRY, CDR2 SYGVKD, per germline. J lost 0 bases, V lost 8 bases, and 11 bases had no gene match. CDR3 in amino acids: CAIGKTSGLSSTDTQYF. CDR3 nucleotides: TGTGCCATCGGGAAGACTAGCGGGTTGTCTAGCACAGATACGCAGTATTTT.